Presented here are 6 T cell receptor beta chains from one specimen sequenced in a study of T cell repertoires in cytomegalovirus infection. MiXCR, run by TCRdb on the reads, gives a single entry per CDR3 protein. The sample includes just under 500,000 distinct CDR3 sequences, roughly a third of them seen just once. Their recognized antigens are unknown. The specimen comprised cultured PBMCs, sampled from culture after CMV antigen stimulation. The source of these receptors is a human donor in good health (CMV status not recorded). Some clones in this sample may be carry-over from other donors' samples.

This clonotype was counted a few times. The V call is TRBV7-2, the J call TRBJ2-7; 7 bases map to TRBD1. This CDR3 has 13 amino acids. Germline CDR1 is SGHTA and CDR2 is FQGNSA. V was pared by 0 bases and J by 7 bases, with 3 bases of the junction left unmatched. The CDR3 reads CASSLAQGQEQYV. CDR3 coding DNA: TGTGCCAGCAGCTTAGCGCAGGGACAGGAGCAGTACGTC.

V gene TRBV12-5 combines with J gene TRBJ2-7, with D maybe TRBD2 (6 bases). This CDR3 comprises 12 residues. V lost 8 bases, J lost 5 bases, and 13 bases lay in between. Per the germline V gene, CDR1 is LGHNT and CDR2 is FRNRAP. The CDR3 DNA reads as TGTGCTAGTCTTCGGGGAGGAGACGAGCAGTACGTC. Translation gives CASLRGGDEQYV.

DNA for the CDR3: TGTGCCAGCAGTTACAGGGGGGAGTTGACAGATACGCAGTATTTT. Translation: CASSYRGELTDTQYF. This chain joins TRBV6-2 or TRBV6-3 and TRBJ2-3; D is possibly TRBD1 or TRBD2 (6 bases each). V was trimmed by 2 bases and J by 3 bases, leaving 12 bases between them. Germline V CDR1 and CDR2: MNHEY, SVGEGT. This CDR3 region has 15 residues.

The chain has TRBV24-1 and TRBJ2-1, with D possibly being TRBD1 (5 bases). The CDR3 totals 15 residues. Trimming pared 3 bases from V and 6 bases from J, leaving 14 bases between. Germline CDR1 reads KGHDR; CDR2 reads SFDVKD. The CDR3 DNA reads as TGTGCCACCAGTGATAGCCAGGGAATGGGCAATGAGCAGTTCTTC. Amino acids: CATSDSQGMGNEQFF.

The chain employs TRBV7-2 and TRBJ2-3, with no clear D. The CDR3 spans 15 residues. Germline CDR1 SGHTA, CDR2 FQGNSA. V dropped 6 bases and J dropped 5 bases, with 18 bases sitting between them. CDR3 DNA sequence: TGTGCCAGCAGTTCCGGGTCTCCAGGTGTAGATACGCAGTATTTT. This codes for CASSSGSPGVDTQYF.

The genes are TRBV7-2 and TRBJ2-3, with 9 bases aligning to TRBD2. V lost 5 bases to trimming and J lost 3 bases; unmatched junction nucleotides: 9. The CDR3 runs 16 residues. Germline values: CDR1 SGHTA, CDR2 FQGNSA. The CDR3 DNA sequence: TGTGCCAGCAGCATCACCCGACTAGCGGTTACAGATACGCAGTATTTT. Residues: CASSITRLAVTDTQYF. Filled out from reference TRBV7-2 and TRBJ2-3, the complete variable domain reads GAGVSQSPSNKVTEKGKDVELRCDPISGHTALYWYRQSLGQGLEFLIYFQGNSAPDKSGLPSDRFSAERTGGSVSTLTIQRTQQEDSAVYLCASSITRLAVTDTQYFGPGTRLTVL.